The rows below give T cell receptor beta chains drawn from one sample of a study of blood T cell repertoires in COVID-19. Assay: immunoSEQ multiplex PCR; the TCRdb copy retains only in-frame clones and omits some. Of 130,000 or so clones detected, roughly 84% appear once; the ten largest clones hold about a sixth. Sequencing used peripheral blood. All receptors come from an elderly woman with acute or convalescent COVID-19. CDR3s include the opening cysteine and the closing phenylalanine or tryptophan. The D gene is left open where the match is weak. For some rows the clone size is stated as once, few or many, or as a class when expanded; others skip it.

clone_size: -
d_call: -
v_call: TRBV2
j_call: TRBJ2-1
cdr3_nt: TGTGCCAGCAAGGGGGACCCCCGGGCGGAGCAGTTCTTC
cdr3_aa: CASKGDPRAEQFF

clone_size: -
d_call: -
v_call: TRBV2
j_call: TRBJ1-4
cdr3_nt: TGTGCCAGCAGTTACGACAGAAATAATGAAAAACTGTTTTTT
cdr3_aa: CASSYDRNNEKLFF

clone_size: once
d_call: TRBD1
v_call: TRBV30
j_call: TRBJ1-6
cdr3_nt: TGTGCCTGGAGTGTACGCGGGACAGGGGGTTCACCCCTCCACTTT
cdr3_aa: CAWSVRGTGGSPLHF

clone_size: -
d_call: -
v_call: TRBV18
j_call: TRBJ1-2
cdr3_nt: TGTGCCAGCTCACCACGCGCAGGTGAAGCTAACTATGGCTACACCTTC
cdr3_aa: CASSPRAGEANYGYTF

clone_size: few
d_call: TRBD1
v_call: TRBV5-8
j_call: TRBJ1-6
cdr3_nt: TGTGCCAGCAGCTTGCGGGACAGGGACATCCCACCCCTCCACTTT
cdr3_aa: CASSLRDRDIPPLHF

clone_size: -
d_call: -
v_call: TRBV19
j_call: TRBJ2-7
cdr3_nt: TGTGCCAGTACCTCGCAAAACACAGGGAGGCAGTACTTC
cdr3_aa: CASTSQNTGRQYF

clone_size: -
d_call: TRBD1
v_call: TRBV7-8
j_call: TRBJ1-1
cdr3_nt: TGTGCCAGCAGTCGACCCACCGGGACAGGGAGGGTGAACACTGAAGCTTTCTTT
cdr3_aa: CASSRPTGTGRVNTEAFF

clone_size: -
d_call: -
v_call: TRBV7-9
j_call: TRBJ1-1
cdr3_nt: TGTGCCAGCAGCCCACCAGGGGACCCTGAAGCTTTCTTT
cdr3_aa: CASSPPGDPEAFF

clone_size: few
d_call: TRBD1
v_call: TRBV6-2/TRBV6-3
j_call: TRBJ1-2
cdr3_nt: TGTGCCAGCAGTTACGCTACCAGGGGGGTCGGCTATGGCTACACCTTC
cdr3_aa: CASSYATRGVGYGYTF

clone_size: -
d_call: -
v_call: TRBV6-5
j_call: TRBJ1-2
cdr3_nt: TGTGCCAGCAGTCTACGCCCCCAAGTTGGCTACACCTTC
cdr3_aa: CASSLRPQVGYTF

clone_size: once
d_call: -
v_call: TRBV6-5
j_call: TRBJ1-2
cdr3_nt: TGTGCCAGCAGTCAACATCAGGGGCTGGGCTACACCTTC
cdr3_aa: CASSQHQGLGYTF

clone_size: -
d_call: TRBD1
v_call: TRBV18
j_call: TRBJ2-1
cdr3_nt: TGTGCCAGCTCCCTGAGACCGGGACAGGGGGCTGGTGAGCAGTTCTTC
cdr3_aa: CASSLRPGQGAGEQFF

clone_size: -
d_call: TRBD1
v_call: TRBV6-2/TRBV6-3
j_call: TRBJ1-1
cdr3_nt: TGTGCCAGCAGTCAGGGGGCTGTCGTATCTGAAGCTTTCTTT
cdr3_aa: CASSQGAVVSEAFF

clone_size: -
d_call: -
v_call: TRBV11-2
j_call: TRBJ2-5
cdr3_nt: TGTGCCAGCAGCTTAGCACAGGGAGAAGCGACCCAGTACTTC
cdr3_aa: CASSLAQGEATQYF

clone_size: -
d_call: TRBD2
v_call: TRBV2
j_call: TRBJ2-3
cdr3_nt: TGTGCCAGCAGTGAAGGTAGCGGGGGGGCAGATACGCAGTATTTT
cdr3_aa: CASSEGSGGADTQYF

clone_size: -
d_call: TRBD2
v_call: TRBV6-5
j_call: TRBJ2-7
cdr3_nt: TGTGCCAGCAGCAGACTAGCGGGAGTACACGAGCAGTACTTC
cdr3_aa: CASSRLAGVHEQYF

clone_size: -
d_call: -
v_call: TRBV5-8
j_call: TRBJ2-7
cdr3_nt: TGTGCCAGCAGCTTGGGGCAGGGTAACTACGAGCAGTACTTC
cdr3_aa: CASSLGQGNYEQYF

clone_size: few
d_call: -
v_call: TRBV18
j_call: TRBJ1-4
cdr3_nt: TGTGCCAGCTCACCAGGGTACGGGGAAAAACTGTTTTTT
cdr3_aa: CASSPGYGEKLFF

clone_size: -
d_call: TRBD1
v_call: TRBV4-1
j_call: TRBJ1-5
cdr3_nt: TGCGCCAGCAGCCTCGGTTATACAGGGGGCGGTCAGCCCCAGCATTTT
cdr3_aa: CASSLGYTGGGQPQHF

clone_size: -
d_call: -
v_call: TRBV14
j_call: TRBJ2-7
cdr3_nt: TGTGCCAGCAGCCAGGTAGATATCTACGAGCAGTACTTC
cdr3_aa: CASSQVDIYEQYF

clone_size: -
d_call: TRBD1
v_call: TRBV10-3
j_call: TRBJ1-5
cdr3_nt: TGTGCCATCAGGGGGACAGGAAATCAGCCCCAGCATTTT
cdr3_aa: CAIRGTGNQPQHF

clone_size: -
d_call: TRBD1
v_call: TRBV5-1
j_call: TRBJ2-7
cdr3_nt: TGCGCCAGCAGCTCCACACAGGGGGCGAACGAGCAGTACTTC
cdr3_aa: CASSSTQGANEQYF

clone_size: -
d_call: TRBD1
v_call: TRBV7-9
j_call: TRBJ1-4
cdr3_nt: TGTGCCAGCAGCCCAGGGACAGCGAATGAAAAACTGTTTTTT
cdr3_aa: CASSPGTANEKLFF

clone_size: -
d_call: -
v_call: TRBV5-4
j_call: TRBJ2-5
cdr3_nt: TGTGCCAGCAGCCCGGGACACCAGGTGGAAGAGACCCAGTACTTC
cdr3_aa: CASSPGHQVEETQYF

clone_size: once
d_call: TRBD1
v_call: TRBV6-6
j_call: TRBJ2-1
cdr3_nt: TGTGCCAGCAGTTACCCAGGGGGTTCCTACAATGAGCAGTTCTTC
cdr3_aa: CASSYPGGSYNEQFF

clone_size: -
d_call: TRBD2
v_call: TRBV6-4
j_call: TRBJ2-3
cdr3_nt: TGTGCCAGCAGTGTTCGGGAGGGTACGCAGTATTTT
cdr3_aa: CASSVREGTQYF

clone_size: -
d_call: TRBD2
v_call: TRBV2
j_call: TRBJ2-1
cdr3_nt: TGTGCCAGTTCTCCCCTAGCGGGATCCTACAATGAGCAGTTCTTC
cdr3_aa: CASSPLAGSYNEQFF

clone_size: -
d_call: -
v_call: TRBV2
j_call: TRBJ1-2
cdr3_nt: TGTGCCAGCAGGAAGGACAGCACTAACTATGGCTACACCTTC
cdr3_aa: CASRKDSTNYGYTF

clone_size: -
d_call: -
v_call: TRBV11-2
j_call: TRBJ2-2
cdr3_nt: TGTGCCAGCAGCTTAGGACTCAACACCGGGGAGCTGTTTTTT
cdr3_aa: CASSLGLNTGELFF

clone_size: -
d_call: TRBD2
v_call: TRBV7-6
j_call: TRBJ2-3
cdr3_nt: TGTGCCAGCAGCTTGATCGGGAGGCAGGAAGATACGCAGTATTTT
cdr3_aa: CASSLIGRQEDTQYF

clone_size: -
d_call: TRBD1
v_call: TRBV27
j_call: TRBJ1-2
cdr3_nt: TGTGCCAGCAGCGGGGGACAGGGGGCTTATGGCTACACCTTC
cdr3_aa: CASSGGQGAYGYTF

clone_size: -
d_call: TRBD1
v_call: TRBV6-1
j_call: TRBJ1-5
cdr3_nt: TGTGCCAGCAGTGAACGGGGACAGGGGTTTCAGCCCCAGCATTTT
cdr3_aa: CASSERGQGFQPQHF

clone_size: -
d_call: -
v_call: TRBV5-5
j_call: TRBJ1-2
cdr3_nt: TGTGCCAGCAGCTTGGCGAACCCGGGACTTTATGGCTACACCTTC
cdr3_aa: CASSLANPGLYGYTF

clone_size: -
d_call: TRBD1
v_call: TRBV7-2
j_call: TRBJ2-1
cdr3_nt: TGTGCCAGCAGGTCAGGGGGTTCTGGATACAATGAGCAGTTCTTC
cdr3_aa: CASRSGGSGYNEQFF

clone_size: -
d_call: TRBD1
v_call: TRBV25-1
j_call: TRBJ1-2
cdr3_nt: TGTGCCAGCAGCGTTATTGGGACAGGGGATTATGGCTACACCTTC
cdr3_aa: CASSVIGTGDYGYTF